Below, 11 T cell receptor beta chains from the same sample are listed, as sequenced in a study of shared clonotypes between healthy human individuals. Some clones are missing from TCRdb's copy, which holds only in-frame ones; the method was immunoSEQ multiplex PCR. The table shows roughly 2.2 million clones, with more than 80% occurring only once. The sequenced sample consisted of naive CD4+ T cells from PBMCs. Regarding subset: CD45RA+ positively selected. Receptor source: a man between 18 and 29 years old in good health. Some clones in this sample may be carry-over from other donors' samples.

The count of this clone is one. The chain carries TRBV30 and TRBJ1-5; TRBD1 is a possible D gene (5 bases). Trimming took 2 bases from V and 7 from J, leaving 18 bases between them. From germline, CDR1 is GTSNPN and CDR2 SVGIG (reference sequence). The CDR3 runs 15 residues. The CDR3 here is CAWSRGDLLEQPQHF. CDR3 coding DNA: TGTGCCTGGAGTCGCGGGGACCTCCTGGAGCAGCCCCAGCATTTT.

The V and J genes are TRBV5-6 and TRBJ2-7, with D perhaps TRBD1 (5 bases). Germline V CDR1 and CDR2: SGHDT, YYEEEE. The ends were cut back, 5 bases at V and 3 bases at J, with 18 bases in the middle. The CDR3 is made up of 15 amino acids. CDR3 in amino acids: CASSDHPTAGYEQYF. In DNA form, the CDR3 reads TGTGCCAGCAGTGATCATCCGACAGCCGGCTACGAGCAGTACTTC.

This clone appeared a single time. The chain is built from TRBV5-4 and TRBJ2-1; 15 bases are shared with TRBD2. The CDR3 is 14 residues long. Germline V gene sequence: CDR1 SGHNT, CDR2 YYREEE (reference sequence). Losses at the gene ends were 4 bases for V and 12 bases for J; bases not matched to a gene: 5. This chain's CDR3 is CASSLWTSGRGQFF. In nucleotides, the CDR3 is TGTGCCAGCAGCCTATGGACTAGCGGGAGGGGGCAGTTCTTC.

V and J are TRBV28 and TRBJ2-7; no clear D. Between the trimmed V and J ends, which lost 7 bases and 7 bases, there was a span of 23 bases. The CDR3 is 15 amino acids. Germline lookup yields CDR1 MDHEN and CDR2 SYDVKM. The CDR3 DNA is TGTGCCAGCATCATGGGCCGGCTCTCTACTCGGGAGCAGTACTTC. As protein: CASIMGRLSTREQYF.

The rearrangement joins TRBV5-1 to TRBJ2-7; 9 bases are a match to TRBD2. The germline CDR1 and CDR2 sequences are SGHRS and YFSETQ. CDR3 length: 17 residues. Trimming removed 0 bases from V and 6 bases from J; junction bases left unmatched: 13. CDR3 sequence (DNA): TGCGCCAGCAGCTTGGAGGTCGTTAGCGGGAGCAAGGGCGAGCAGTACTTC. Amino acids: CASSLEVVSGSKGEQYF.

The rearrangement uses TRBV15 and TRBJ1-5; D is uncertain. V lost 1 base, J lost 5 bases, and 12 bases lay in between. This CDR3 is built from 15 residues. CDR1 is LNHNV and CDR2 is YYDKDF in the germline V gene (reference sequence). The chain's CDR3 is CATSRVRSGDQPQHF. CDR3 nucleotides: TGTGCCACCAGCAGAGTTCGATCCGGGGATCAGCCCCAGCATTTT. The full variable domain, its missing parts supplied by reference TRBV15 and TRBJ1-5, is DAMVIQNPRYQVTQFGKPVTLSCSQTLNHNVMYWYQQKSSQAPKLLFHYYDKDFNNEADTPDNFQSRRPNTSFCFLDIRSPGLGDTAMYLCATSRVRSGDQPQHFGDGTRLSIL.

This chain connects TRBV9 to TRBJ2-7; 8 nucleotides match TRBD2. The CDR3 is made up of 16 amino acids. V lost 0 bases to trimming and J lost 6 bases; unmatched junction nucleotides: 11. Germline V CDR1 and CDR2: SGDLS, YYNGEE. CDR3 sequence: CASSVVAGGVSGEQYF. CDR3 DNA sequence: TGTGCCAGCAGCGTAGTTGCGGGAGGAGTATCCGGCGAGCAGTACTTC. Complete variable domain (other parts from reference TRBV9 and TRBJ2-7): DSGVTQTPKHLITATGQRVTLRCSPRSGDLSVYWYQQSLDQGLQFLIQYYNGEERAKGNILERFSAQQFPDLHSELNLSSLELGDSALYFCASSVVAGGVSGEQYFGPGTRLTVT.

The genes are TRBV5-8 and TRBJ2-1; unclear D gene. CDR1 and CDR2 from the germline V gene are SGHTS and YDEGEE. V was trimmed by 5 bases and J by 4 bases, leaving 10 bases between them. This CDR3 region has 13 residues. The CDR3 region has the DNA TGTGCCAGCAGTCGGGCGGATTACAATGAGCAGTTCTTC. Its protein product is CASSRADYNEQFF.

Written as DNA, the CDR3 is TGTGCCAGCAGCCGGGACGGCTATGGCTACACCTTC. Protein product: CASSRDGYGYTF. This chain joins TRBV2 and TRBJ1-2; tentative D call: TRBD1 (5 bases). Trimming pared 6 bases from V and 4 bases from J, leaving 9 bases between. Per the germline V gene, CDR1 is SNHLY and CDR2 is FYNNEI. The CDR3 consists of 12 residues.

This chain links TRBV19 with TRBJ1-2, with D tentatively TRBD1 (5 bases). V dropped 7 bases and J dropped 4 bases, with 16 bases sitting between them. The length of the CDR3 is 14 residues. Germline values: CDR1 LNHDA, CDR2 SQIVND (reference sequence). In nucleotides, the CDR3 is TGTGCCAGTAAGTTACGACACGGGGGCTATGGCTACACCTTC. This translates into CASKLRHGGYGYTF.

V gene TRBV2 combines with J gene TRBJ1-3; D is possibly TRBD1 (5 bases). The CDR3 length is 13 residues. The V gene lost 10 bases and the J gene lost 4 bases, with 14 bases spanning the gap. Germline assignment: CDR1 SNHLY and CDR2 FYNNEI. This chain's CDR3 is CATGTFSGNTIYF. CDR3 nucleotides: TGTGCCACCGGGACTTTTTCAGGAAACACCATATATTTT.